The 25 T cell receptor beta chains below were found in one sample sequenced in a study of blood T cell repertoires in COVID-19. Generated by immunoSEQ multiplex PCR, the TCRdb table keeps only in-frame clones and is missing some. Of 200,000 to 250,000 clones listed, 83% are singletons. The sequencing input was peripheral blood. These receptors were obtained from a woman aged 50 to 65 with acute or convalescent COVID-19.

This chain joins TRBV28 and TRBJ2-7; D might be TRBD2 (6 bases). Germline V gives CDR1 MDHEN, CDR2 SYDVKM. V was trimmed by 3 bases and J by 6 bases, leaving 9 bases between them. The CDR3 has 12 residues. CDR3 sequence reads: CASSLGGLEQYF. The CDR3 DNA is TGTGCCAGCAGTTTGGGAGGACTCGAGCAGTACTTC. Based on the CDR3 plus reference TRBV28 and TRBJ2-7, the full variable domain is DVKVTQSSRYLVKRTGEKVFLECVQDMDHENMFWYRQDPGLGLRLIYFSYDVKMKEKGDIPEGYSVSREKKERFSLILESASTNQTSMYLCASSLGGLEQYFGPGTRLTVT.

This rearrangement joins TRBV9 to TRBJ1-2, with D possibly being TRBD1 (6 bases). V lost 0 bases and J lost 6, with 24 bases in between. Per germline, CDR1 SGDLS and CDR2 YYNGEE. CDR3 length: 18 amino acids. The CDR3 bases are TGTGCCAGCAGCGTAGAGGGGCGGACAGCGGAACCGCGGAATGGCTACACCTTC. Its protein product is CASSVEGRTAEPRNGYTF.

The chain has TRBV15 and TRBJ1-4; D is ambiguous. V was pared by 5 bases and J by 10 bases, with 11 bases between. From germline, CDR1 is LNHNV and CDR2 YYDKDF (reference sequence). The CDR3 runs to 12 residues. The CDR3, as DNA: TGTGCCACCAGCGCCAGAGGTCTAAAACTGTTTTTT. The encoded protein is CATSARGLKLFF.

The chain combines TRBV21-1 with TRBJ2-7; TRBD1 reflects the table's D call only, with no check against the DNA. TRBV21-1 is flagged as a pseudogene. The CDR3 totals 15 residues. The CDR3 loop is CASSRSGQGVHEQYF. In DNA form, the CDR3 reads TGTGCCAGCAGTAGATCGGGACAGGGTGTCCACGAGCAGTACTTC.

The genes are TRBV25-1 and TRBJ2-7; a weak D match, TRBD1 (5 bases). There are 13 residues in the CDR3. Trimming left V 7 bases short and J 5 bases short, with 15 bases between. Looked up from germline, CDR1 is MGHDK and CDR2 is SYGVNS. The CDR3 is CASTPQVRNEQYF. In DNA form, the CDR3 reads TGTGCCAGCACCCCACAGGTGAGAAACGAGCAGTACTTC.

V usage is TRBV4-2 and J usage is TRBJ1-6; 9 bases agree with TRBD1. The CDR3 runs 15 residues. J was trimmed by 7 bases and V by 0 bases; bases with no gene match: 1. CDR1 LGHNA and CDR2 YNFKEQ come from the germline V gene. The CDR3 sequence: CASSQDGTGNSPLHF. DNA of the CDR3: TGTGCCAGCAGCCAAGACGGGACAGGGAATTCACCCCTCCACTTT.

The chain couples TRBV7-2 to TRBJ1-2; a weak D match, TRBD1 (5 bases). Germline V gene data show CDR1 as SGHTA and CDR2 as FQGNSA. Trimming removed 1 base from V and 4 bases from J, with 7 bases in between. There are 13 residues in the CDR3. In DNA form, the CDR3 reads TGTGCCAGCAGCTTAGGACAGTTCTATGGCTACACCTTC. This codes for CASSLGQFYGYTF.

The rearrangement uses TRBV24-1 and TRBJ2-7; 12 bases match TRBD1. After removal of 4 bases from V and 0 bases from J, the junction contained 9 bases not matched to a gene. The CDR3 loop spans 18 amino acids. From germline, CDR1 is KGHDR and CDR2 SFDVKD. The CDR3 coding sequence is TGTGCCACCAGTGACAACCGGGACAGGGGGCCGAGCTCCTACGAGCAGTACTTC. It yields the protein CATSDNRDRGPSSYEQYF.

The rearrangement joins TRBV30 to TRBJ2-5; TRBD1 agrees at 8 bases. This CDR3 is built from 13 residues. The trim removed 5 bases at V and 2 bases at J, leaving 4 bases unmatched. From germline, CDR1 is GTSNPN and CDR2 SVGIG (reference sequence). CDR3 coding DNA: TGTGCCTGGGGGACAGGCGTACAAGAGACCCAGTACTTC. Residues: CAWGTGVQETQYF. The complete variable domain, with remaining parts taken from reference TRBV30 and TRBJ2-5, reads SQTIHQWPATLVQPVGSPLSLECTVEGTSNPNLYWYRQAAGRGLQLLFYSVGIGQISSEVPQNLSASRPQDRQFILSSKKLLLSDSGFYLCAWGTGVQETQYFGPGTRLLVL.

This sequence joins TRBV7-8 and TRBJ1-5; D gene unclear. Germline lookup yields CDR1 SGHVS and CDR2 FQNEAQ. V lost 1 base and J 7 bases, leaving 8 bases between the germline ends. The CDR3 runs 13 residues. For the CDR3, the DNA is TGTGCCAGCAGCTTAGGTTGGGAGCAGCCCCAGCATTTT. This codes for CASSLGWEQPQHF.

The gene calls are TRBV6-4 and TRBJ1-3; D not certain. The CDR3 sequence is 13 residues long. V lost 3 bases and J 2 bases, leaving 5 bases between the germline ends. Germline assignment: CDR1 MRHNA and CDR2 SNTAGT. CDR3 DNA: TGTGCCAGCAGTGATAGTCCTGGAAACACCATATATTTT. Translating it yields CASSDSPGNTIYF.

The genes are TRBV6-2 or TRBV6-3 and TRBJ2-1; D ambiguous. Trimming removed 4 bases from V and 6 bases from J, with 7 bases in between. The germline gives CDR1 MNHEY, CDR2 SVGEGT. The CDR3 covers 12 residues. CDR3: CASSSDTNEQFF. In DNA form, the CDR3 reads TGTGCCAGCAGTTCTGACACCAATGAGCAGTTCTTC.

The rearrangement joins TRBV28 to TRBJ1-6; D uncertain. CDR1 is MDHEN and CDR2 is SYDVKM in the germline V gene. This CDR3 contains 14 residues. Between the trimmed V and J ends, which lost 5 bases and 8 bases, there was a span of 13 bases. The CDR3 bases are TGTGCCAGCAGTCTCCGGATCGGGGATTCACCCCTCCACTTT. The encoded protein is CASSLRIGDSPLHF.

The V call is TRBV7-2, the J call TRBJ2-5; tentative D call: TRBD1 (5 bases). CDR1 and CDR2 from the germline V gene are SGHTA and FQGNSA. There are 13 residues in the CDR3. V dropped 3 bases and J dropped 2 bases, with 7 bases sitting between them. The chain's CDR3 is CASSLQGQETQYF. The CDR3 DNA sequence: TGTGCCAGCAGCTTGCAGGGACAAGAGACCCAGTACTTC.

The genes are TRBV7-2 and TRBJ1-2; D unresolved. The germline V gene encodes CDR1 SGHTA and CDR2 FQGNSA. The germline V and J ends were trimmed by 1 base and 0 bases, with 6 bases remaining between them. The CDR3 has 14 amino acids. CDR3 sequence: CASSLGLANYGYTF. Here the CDR3 DNA reads TGTGCCAGCAGCTTAGGACTGGCTAACTATGGCTACACCTTC.

This clone was seen once. The chain recombines TRBV6-5 with TRBJ2-2; the D gene is possibly TRBD2 (7 bases). CDR1 is MNHEY, CDR2 SVGAGI, per germline. The CDR3 contains 14 residues. Trimming stripped 7 bases from V and 3 bases from J, with 12 bases between. The CDR3 DNA reads TGTGCCAGCAAGGGGGGGCCAGACACCGGGGAGCTGTTTTTT. Amino acid sequence: CASKGGPDTGELFF.

The J gene is TRBJ2-2, the V gene TRBV30; 7 nucleotides match TRBD1. CDR3 size: 14 residues. V lost 1 base and J lost 5; bases outside the gene matches: 4. The germline gives CDR1 GTSNPN, CDR2 SVGIG (reference sequence). The CDR3 region has the DNA TGTGCCTGGAGTGCAGGACAGGATACCGGGGAGCTGTTTTTT. Amino acid sequence: CAWSAGQDTGELFF.

This clone was seen a few times. The rearrangement joins TRBV27 to TRBJ1-2; D uncertain. This CDR3 region has 12 residues. The germline V gene has CDR1 MNHEY and CDR2 SMNVEV (reference sequence). Trimming removed 3 bases at V and 5 bases at J, with 7 bases between. The CDR3 DNA is TGTGCCAGCAGTTTGTCCGGGTATGGCTACACCTTC. Encoded protein: CASSLSGYGYTF.

The V and J genes are TRBV15 and TRBJ1-6, with D perhaps matching TRBD1 (6 bases). V lost 8 bases and J lost 7, with 9 bases in between. The CDR3 is 12 amino acids. Per germline, CDR1 LNHNV and CDR2 YYDKDF (reference sequence). CDR3 sequence (DNA): TGTGCCACCGGGCAGGGGAATTCACCCCTCCACTTT. Its translation is CATGQGNSPLHF. Full variable domain (rest looked up from reference TRBV15 and TRBJ1-6): DAMVIQNPRYQVTQFGKPVTLSCSQTLNHNVMYWYQQKSSQAPKLLFHYYDKDFNNEADTPDNFQSRRPNTSFCFLDIRSPGLGDTAMYLCATGQGNSPLHFGNGTRLTVT.

The V gene is TRBV18, the J gene TRBJ2-1; no clear D gene. Per germline, CDR1 KGHSH and CDR2 LQKENI. CDR3 size: 15 residues. Trimming took off 1 base at V and 0 bases at J, with 7 bases between the two ends. The CDR3 DNA is TGTGCCAGCTCACCACGGCTAGACTCCTACAATGAGCAGTTCTTC. It specifies CASSPRLDSYNEQFF.

This CDR3 reads CAISEGTGDQPQHF. The DNA of the CDR3 is TGTGCCATCAGTGAGGGGACAGGGGATCAGCCCCAGCATTTT. This rearrangement joins TRBV10-3 to TRBJ1-5; 10 bases line up with TRBD1. The CDR3 length is 14 residues. V shed 2 bases, J shed 5 bases, and the junction held 0 bases outside the gene matches. CDR1 is ENHRY, CDR2 SYGVKD, per germline.

The chain employs TRBV27 and TRBJ1-4; 8 bases fit TRBD1. Germline CDR1 and CDR2: MNHEY and SMNVEV (reference sequence). V was pared by 5 bases and J by 6 bases, with 8 bases of the junction left unmatched. The CDR3 is 15 amino acids. The CDR3 reads CASSNRQGRDEKLFF. CDR3 in DNA: TGTGCCAGCAGTAATAGACAGGGGCGGGATGAAAAACTGTTTTTT.

CDR3 coding DNA: TGCAGCGTTGAACGGGCAGGGCGGACAGATACGCAGTATTTT. Translating gives CSVERAGRTDTQYF. The chain links TRBV29-1 to TRBJ2-3; possibly TRBD1 for D (5 bases). V dropped 2 bases and J dropped 3 bases, with 12 bases sitting between them. The CDR3 consists of 14 residues. Per germline, CDR1 SQVTM and CDR2 ANQGSEA.

The rearrangement uses TRBV4-1 and TRBJ2-3; D gene unclear. Germline V gene sequence: CDR1 MGHRA, CDR2 YSYEKL. This CDR3 is built from 16 residues. V lost 1 base to trimming and J lost 0 bases, with 11 bases between them. CDR3 sequence reads: CASSQVNLVSTDTQYF. As DNA, the CDR3 is TGCGCCAGCAGCCAAGTTAATCTAGTTAGCACAGATACGCAGTATTTT.

The chain carries TRBV24-1 and TRBJ2-5; D remains ambiguous. This CDR3 comprises 12 residues. Germline-derived CDR1 and CDR2 are KGHDR and SFDVKD. The V end was cut by 5 bases, the J end by 5 bases, with 8 bases between. CDR3 protein: CATSVRGETQYF. The CDR3 DNA follows: TGTGCCACCAGTGTTCGAGGTGAGACCCAGTACTTC.